A selection of T cell receptor beta chains follows, all from one sample in a study of blood T cell repertoires in COVID-19. The repertoire was sequenced with immunoSEQ multiplex PCR; TCRdb's copy has only in-frame clones and lacks some. The sample includes about 330,000 clones, approximately 92% of them seen just once. What was sequenced was PBMCs or T cells enriched from blood (not recorded which). These receptors were taken from a woman in her 30s who had recovered from COVID-19. Both conserved end residues are part of each CDR3.

v_call cdr3_aa
TRBV24-1 CATSDLGQNYGYTF
TRBV28 CASSFGTVTPGELFF
TRBV7-2 CASSIRLAGTYEQYF
TRBV2 CASSESPYEQYF
TRBV15 CATSPRQGGAWFTEAFF
TRBV11-3 CASSLEGAGEAFF
TRBV19 CASSIDGPNTQYF
TRBV7-9 CASREISNTEAFF
TRBV28 CASSLGKETQYF
TRBV6-2/TRBV6-3 CASSQPGGGAPYNEQFF
TRBV5-1 CASSLSSGRAYNEQFF
TRBV5-3 CARGDRSGTEAFF
TRBV7-9 CASSSGQGTAFHEQYF